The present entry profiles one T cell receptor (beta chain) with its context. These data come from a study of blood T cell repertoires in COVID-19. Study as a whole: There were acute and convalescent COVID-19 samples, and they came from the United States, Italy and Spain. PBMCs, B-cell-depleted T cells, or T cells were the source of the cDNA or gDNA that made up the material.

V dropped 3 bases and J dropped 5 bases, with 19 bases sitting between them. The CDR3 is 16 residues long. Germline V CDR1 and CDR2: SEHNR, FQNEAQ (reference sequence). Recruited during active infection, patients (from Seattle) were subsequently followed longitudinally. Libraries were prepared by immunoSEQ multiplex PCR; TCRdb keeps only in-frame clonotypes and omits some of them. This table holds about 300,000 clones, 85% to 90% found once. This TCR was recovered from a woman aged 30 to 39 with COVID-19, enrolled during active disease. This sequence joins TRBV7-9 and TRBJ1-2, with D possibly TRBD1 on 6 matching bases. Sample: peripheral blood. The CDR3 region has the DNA TGTGCCAGCAGCTTTTCAGGGGACAATCCGGATTATGGCTACACCTTC. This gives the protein CASSFSGDNPDYGYTF.